Sequencing of this T cell receptor beta chain was carried out in a study of radiation and T cells in renal cell carcinoma. General study findings and limits: In blood, top tumor clones expanded by 2 weeks, shrinking by 4.

This CDR3 spans 14 amino acids. The V and J ends lost 6 bases and 0 bases respectively, with 11 bases between them. Per germline, CDR1 MNHEY and CDR2 SVGAGI. Described time point: blood 2 weeks post-SBRT. Treatment indicated: 15 Gy SBRT to primary tumor, nephrectomy 4 weeks later. The tumor was a clear cell renal cell carcinoma. The method was immunoSEQ multiplex PCR; TCRdb's version includes in-frame clones alone and lacks a portion of them. The sample carries about 120,000 clones, more than 80% recorded once. On this clone itself: What it binds is unknown.

V is TRBV6-5 and J is TRBJ2-5; no clear D. The sequence came from a woman aged 60-70 years with renal cell carcinoma. Sequenced material: blood, taken from a patient whose treatment included radiotherapy and nephrectomy. CDR3 residues: CASSLHRDQETQYF. In nucleotides, the CDR3 is TGTGCCAGCAGCTTGCATCGGGACCAAGAGACCCAGTACTTC.